This TCR beta chain was observed in a study of technical replicates of blood from a handful of donors. Clones were sequenced by immunoSEQ multiplex PCR, and TCRdb holds only the in-frame ones, with some missing. The sample carries about 53,000 clones, 70% to 90% recorded once. In germline, CDR1 is SGHNT, CDR2 YYREEE (reference sequence). This CDR3 comprises 11 residues. V was trimmed by 5 bases and J by 9 bases, leaving 6 bases between them. This TCR was recovered from a human donor in good health. Some clones in this sample may be carry-over from other donors' samples. The chain is built from TRBV5-4 and TRBJ1-6; D gene uncertain. Specimen: PBMCs. The CDR3 DNA reads TGTGCCAGCAGTATTTGTTCACCCCTCCACTTT. It encodes CASSICSPLHF. The full variable domain, completed using reference TRBV5-4 and TRBJ1-6, is ETGVTQSPTHLIKTRGQQVTLRCSSQSGHNTVSWYQQALGQGPQFIFQYYREEENGRGNFPPRFSGLQFPNYSSELNVNALELDDSALYLCASSICSPLHFGNGTRLTVT.